Included here is one T cell receptor beta chain sequence, with context. This specimen comes from a study of shared clonotypes between healthy human individuals. Trimming removed 3 bases from V and 5 bases from J, with 17 bases in between. This CDR3 is 15 amino acids long. CDR1 is SGHNT, CDR2 YYREEE, per germline (reference sequence). The table came from immunoSEQ multiplex PCR; TCRdb's copy has only in-frame clones and leaves some out. The repertoire consists of roughly 2.2 million clones, with 92% occurring once and the leading ten covering 0.37%. The clonotype comes from a man younger than 35 in good health. Some clones in this sample may be carry-over from other donors' samples. This sequence joins TRBV5-4 and TRBJ1-1; D perhaps matches TRBD1 (6 bases). Sequenced sample: naive CD4+ T cells from PBMCs. The subset denotes: CD45RA+ positively selected. CDR3 nucleotide sequence: TGTGCCAGCAGCTCTGCCACCACAGGGCATACTGAAGCTTTCTTT. Translation gives CASSSATTGHTEAFF.